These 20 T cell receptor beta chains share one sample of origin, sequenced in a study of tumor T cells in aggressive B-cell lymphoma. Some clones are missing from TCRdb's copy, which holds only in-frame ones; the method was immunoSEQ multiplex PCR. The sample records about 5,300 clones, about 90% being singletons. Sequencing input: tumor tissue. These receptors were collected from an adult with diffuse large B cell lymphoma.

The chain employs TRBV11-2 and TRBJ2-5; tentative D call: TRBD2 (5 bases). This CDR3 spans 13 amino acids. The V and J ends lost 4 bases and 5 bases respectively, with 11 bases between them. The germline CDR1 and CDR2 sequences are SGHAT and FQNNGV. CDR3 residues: CASSSGLEETQYF. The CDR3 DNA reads TGTGCCAGCAGCTCGGGGTTAGAGGAGACCCAGTACTTC.

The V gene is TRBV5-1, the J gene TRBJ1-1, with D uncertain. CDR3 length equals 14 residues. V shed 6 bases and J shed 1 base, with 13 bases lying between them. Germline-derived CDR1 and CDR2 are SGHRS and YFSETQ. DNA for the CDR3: TGCGCCAGCATCCTCGATCACAAGAACACTGAAGCTTTCTTT. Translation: CASILDHKNTEAFF.

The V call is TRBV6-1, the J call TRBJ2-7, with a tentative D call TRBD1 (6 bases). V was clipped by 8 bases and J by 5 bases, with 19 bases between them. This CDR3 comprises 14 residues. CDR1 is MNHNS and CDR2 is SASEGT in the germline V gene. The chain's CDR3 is CASWFDQGSHEQYF. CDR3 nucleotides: TGTGCCAGCTGGTTTGACCAGGGGTCCCACGAGCAGTACTTC.

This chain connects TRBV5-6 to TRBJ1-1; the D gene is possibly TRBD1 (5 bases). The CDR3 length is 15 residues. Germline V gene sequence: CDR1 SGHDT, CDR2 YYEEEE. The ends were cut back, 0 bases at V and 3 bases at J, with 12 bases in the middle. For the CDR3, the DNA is TGTGCCAGCAGCTTGGCCAGGCAGGGCTACACTGAAGCTTTCTTT. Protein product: CASSLARQGYTEAFF.

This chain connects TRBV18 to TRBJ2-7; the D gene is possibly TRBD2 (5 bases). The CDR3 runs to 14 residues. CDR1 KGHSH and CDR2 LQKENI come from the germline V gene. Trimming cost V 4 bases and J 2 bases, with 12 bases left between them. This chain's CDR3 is CASSLTRGTYEQYF. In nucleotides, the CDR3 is TGTGCCAGCTCACTTACACGGGGTACCTACGAGCAGTACTTC.

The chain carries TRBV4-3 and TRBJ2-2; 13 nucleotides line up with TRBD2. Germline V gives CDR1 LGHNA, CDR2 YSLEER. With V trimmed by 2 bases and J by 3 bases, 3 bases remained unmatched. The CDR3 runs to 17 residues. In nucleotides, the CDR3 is TGCGCCAGCAGCCAATCACTAGCGGGGGGGGACACCGGGGAGCTGTTTTTT. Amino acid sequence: CASSQSLAGGDTGELFF.

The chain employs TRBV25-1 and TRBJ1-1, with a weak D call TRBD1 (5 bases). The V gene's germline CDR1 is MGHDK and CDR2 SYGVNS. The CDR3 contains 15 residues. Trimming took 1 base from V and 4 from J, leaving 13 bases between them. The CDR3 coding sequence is TGTGCCAGCAGTGAATCGGGGGATTGGGGCACTGAAGCTTTCTTT. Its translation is CASSESGDWGTEAFF.

Written as DNA, the CDR3 is TGTGCCAGCAGCTTAGCGGGGGTAGCGGGACTAAACATTCAGTACTTC. Amino acids: CASSLAGVAGLNIQYF. This chain uses TRBV7-2 with TRBJ2-4, with 8 nucleotides matching TRBD2. Germline values: CDR1 SGHTA, CDR2 FQGNSA. The CDR3 length is 16 residues. J lost 6 bases, V lost 0 bases, and 7 bases had no gene match.

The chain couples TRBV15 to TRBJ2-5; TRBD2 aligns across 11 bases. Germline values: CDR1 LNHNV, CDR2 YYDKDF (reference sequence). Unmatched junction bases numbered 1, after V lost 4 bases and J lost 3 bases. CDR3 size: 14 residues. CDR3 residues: CATSILAGEETQYF. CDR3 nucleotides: TGTGCCACCAGCATACTAGCGGGGGAAGAGACCCAGTACTTC.

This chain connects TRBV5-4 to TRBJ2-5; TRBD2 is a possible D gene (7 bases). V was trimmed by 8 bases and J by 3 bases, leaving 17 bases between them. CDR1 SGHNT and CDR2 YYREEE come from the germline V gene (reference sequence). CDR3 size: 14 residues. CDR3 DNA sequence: TGTGCCAGTACCACAGGGAGGGCTAAAGAGACCCAGTACTTC. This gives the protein CASTTGRAKETQYF.

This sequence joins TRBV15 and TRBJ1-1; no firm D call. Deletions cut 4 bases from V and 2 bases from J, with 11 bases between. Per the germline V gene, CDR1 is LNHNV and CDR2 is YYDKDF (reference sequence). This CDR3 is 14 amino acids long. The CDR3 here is CATSIARQNTEAFF. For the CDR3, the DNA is TGTGCCACCAGCATAGCGAGACAAAACACTGAAGCTTTCTTT.

CDR3 in amino acids: CASSEGGVMNTEAFF. The CDR3 DNA is TGTGCCAGCAGTGAAGGGGGGGTTATGAACACTGAAGCTTTCTTT. The chain couples TRBV6-1 to TRBJ1-1, with a tentative D call TRBD1 (5 bases). CDR1 and CDR2 from the germline V gene are MNHNS and SASEGT. The ends were cut back, 1 base at V and 0 bases at J, with 9 bases in the middle. CDR3 length equals 15 residues.

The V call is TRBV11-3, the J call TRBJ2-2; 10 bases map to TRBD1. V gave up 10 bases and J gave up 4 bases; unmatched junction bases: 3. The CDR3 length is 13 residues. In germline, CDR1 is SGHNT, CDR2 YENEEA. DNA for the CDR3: TGTGCCATCCGGGACAGGGGCACCGGGGAGCTGTTTTTT. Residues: CAIRDRGTGELFF. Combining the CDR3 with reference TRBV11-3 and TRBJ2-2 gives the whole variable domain EAGVVQSPRYKIIEKKQPVAFWCNPISGHNTLYWYLQNLGQGPELLIRYENEEAVDDSQLPKDRFSAERLKGVDSTLKIQPAELGDSAVYLCAIRDRGTGELFFGEGSRLTVL.

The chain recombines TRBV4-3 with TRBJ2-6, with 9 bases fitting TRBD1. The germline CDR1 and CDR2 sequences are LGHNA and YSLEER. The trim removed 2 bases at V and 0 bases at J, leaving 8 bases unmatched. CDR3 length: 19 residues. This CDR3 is CASSQWAGTGYSGANVLTF. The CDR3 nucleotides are TGCGCCAGCAGCCAATGGGCGGGGACAGGGTACTCTGGGGCCAACGTCCTGACTTTC.

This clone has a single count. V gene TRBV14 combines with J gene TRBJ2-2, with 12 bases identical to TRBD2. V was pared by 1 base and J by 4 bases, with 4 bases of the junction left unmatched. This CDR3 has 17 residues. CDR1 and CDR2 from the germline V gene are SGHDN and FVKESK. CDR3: CASSQGLAGGLTGELFF. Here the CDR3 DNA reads TGTGCCAGCAGCCAAGGGCTAGCGGGAGGGCTCACCGGGGAGCTGTTTTTT.

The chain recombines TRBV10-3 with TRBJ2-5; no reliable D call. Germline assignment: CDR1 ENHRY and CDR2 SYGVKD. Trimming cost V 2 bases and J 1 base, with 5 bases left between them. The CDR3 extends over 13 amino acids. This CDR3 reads CAISENSQETQYF. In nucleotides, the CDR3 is TGTGCCATCAGTGAGAACTCCCAAGAGACCCAGTACTTC.

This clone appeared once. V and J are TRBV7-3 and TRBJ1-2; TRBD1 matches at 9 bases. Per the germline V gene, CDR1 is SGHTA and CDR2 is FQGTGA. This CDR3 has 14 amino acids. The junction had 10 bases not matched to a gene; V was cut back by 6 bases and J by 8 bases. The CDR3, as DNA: TGTGCCAGCAGTCTAACAGGGGGCGCGGACGGCTACACCTTC. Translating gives CASSLTGGADGYTF.

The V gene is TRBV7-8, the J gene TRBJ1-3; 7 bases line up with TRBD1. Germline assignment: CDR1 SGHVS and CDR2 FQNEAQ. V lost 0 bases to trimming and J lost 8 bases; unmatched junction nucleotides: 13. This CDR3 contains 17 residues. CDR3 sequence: CASSLARLGQRVHTIYF. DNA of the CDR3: TGTGCCAGCAGCTTAGCCCGACTGGGACAGCGGGTACACACCATATATTTT.

This CDR3 is CASRNTGVGEQYF. CDR3 nucleotides: TGTGCCAGCAGAAACACAGGGGTAGGGGAGCAGTACTTC. The gene calls are TRBV2 and TRBJ2-7; 7 nucleotides match TRBD1. The trim removed 6 bases at V and 7 bases at J, leaving 9 bases unmatched. Per the germline V gene, CDR1 is SNHLY and CDR2 is FYNNEI. The CDR3 loop spans 13 amino acids.

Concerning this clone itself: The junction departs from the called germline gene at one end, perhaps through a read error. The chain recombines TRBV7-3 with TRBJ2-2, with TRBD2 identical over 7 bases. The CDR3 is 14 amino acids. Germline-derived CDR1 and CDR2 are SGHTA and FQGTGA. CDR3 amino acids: CASSFGGSTRELFF. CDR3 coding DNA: TGTGCCAGCAGCTTCGGGGGGAGCACCAGGGAGCTGTTTTTT.